The T cell receptor (beta chain) described here comes from a study of siplizumab effects on memory and regulatory T cells. Whole-study findings and limits: Memory cells seemed less diverse than naive T cells, which also seemed major contributors to the alloresponse. Siplizumab, the agent tested, significantly reduced alloreactive sequences traceable to unstimulated CD4+ memory cells. In siplizumab cultures, the suppressive function of proliferating Tregs remained unconfirmed. Siplizumab gave mappable alloreactive CD4+ clones an average Treg-derived fraction of less than 75%, against 26.9% in controls.

Here immunoSEQ multiplex PCR was the method, and the copy in TCRdb shows in-frame clones only, minus some. The sample carries 90,000 to 140,000 clones, 85% to 95% recorded once. For this clone: The antigen is not known.

Trimming stripped 7 bases from V and 2 bases from J, with 12 bases between. Germline assignment: CDR1 MNHNS and CDR2 SASEGT. The CDR3 spans 13 residues. The chain uses TRBV6-1 and TRBJ2-7, with a weak D call TRBD2 (5 bases). This clonotype was obtained from a human donor in good health. The sample comprised CD4+ T cells sorted from blood. CDR3 residues: CASKRIAAYEQYF. The CDR3 region has the DNA TGTGCCAGCAAGCGGATCGCAGCCTACGAGCAGTACTTC.